The T cell receptor (beta chain) under discussion was sequenced for a study of T cells in Graves' hyperthyroidism and ophthalmopathy. To note about this clonotype: The junction does not match germline at one end; this may be a read error.

Germline V gene sequence: CDR1 SSHAT, CDR2 FNYEAQ (reference sequence). The CDR3 length is 16 residues. Amplification of TCR beta CDR3 regions was performed using RNA transcripts as template. The TCR CDR3 first-round RT-PCR relied on the HTBI primer set. Each CDR3 protein is one row after TCRdb ran MiXCR on the multiplex PCR reads. The sample has more than 300,000 distinct CDR3 sequences, 15% to 20% seen once. Material: blood. The receptor comes from a man between 18 and 35 years old with Graves' ophthalmopathy. This chain links TRBV7-7 with TRBJ2-2; 10 bases agree with TRBD2. The DNA of the CDR3 is TGTGCTAGCAGCTCATGGACTAGCGGGAACACCGGGGAGCTGTTTTTT. It is translated as CASSSWTSGNTGELFF.